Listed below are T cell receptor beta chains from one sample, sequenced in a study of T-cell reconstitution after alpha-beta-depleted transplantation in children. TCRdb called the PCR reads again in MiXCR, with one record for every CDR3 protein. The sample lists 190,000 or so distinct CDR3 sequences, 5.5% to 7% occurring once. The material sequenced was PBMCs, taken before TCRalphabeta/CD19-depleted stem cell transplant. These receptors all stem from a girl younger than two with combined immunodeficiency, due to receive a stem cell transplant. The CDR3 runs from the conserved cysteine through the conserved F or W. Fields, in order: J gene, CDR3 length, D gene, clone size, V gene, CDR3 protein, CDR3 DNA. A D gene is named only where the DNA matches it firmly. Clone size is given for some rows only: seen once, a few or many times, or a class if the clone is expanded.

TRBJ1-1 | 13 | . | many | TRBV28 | CASSSFSGTEAFF | TGTGCCAGCTCCTCATTCTCGGGCACTGAAGCTTTCTTT
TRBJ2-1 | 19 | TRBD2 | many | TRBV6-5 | CASSYPILAGGGAYNEQFF | TGTGCCAGCAGCTATCCTATACTAGCGGGGGGAGGGGCCTACAATGAGCAGTTCTTC
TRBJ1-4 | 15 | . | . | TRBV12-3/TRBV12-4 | CASSSPGRTNEKLFF | TGTGCCAGCAGTTCGCCGGGACGGACTAATGAAAAACTGTTTTTT
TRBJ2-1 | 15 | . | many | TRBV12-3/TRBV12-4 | CASSPSGGPFNEQFF | TGTGCCAGCAGTCCCTCCGGGGGCCCCTTCAATGAGCAGTTCTTC
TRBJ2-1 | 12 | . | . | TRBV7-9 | CASSLGRSEQFF | TGTGCCAGCAGCTTGGGACGCAGTGAGCAGTTCTTC
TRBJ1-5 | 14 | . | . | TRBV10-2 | CATDQGWSNQPQHF | TGCGCCACCGATCAGGGATGGAGCAATCAGCCCCAGCATTTT
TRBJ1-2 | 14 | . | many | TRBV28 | CASAPGARSYGYTF | TGTGCCAGTGCTCCAGGGGCGCGAAGTTACGGCTACACCTTC
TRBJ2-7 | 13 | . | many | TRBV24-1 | CATSGRSTYEQYF | TGTGCCACCAGTGGCAGGTCAACCTACGAGCAGTACTTC
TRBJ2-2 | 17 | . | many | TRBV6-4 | CASSDSPWEANTGELFF | TGTGCCAGCAGTGACTCCCCGTGGGAGGCGAACACCGGGGAGCTGTTTTTT
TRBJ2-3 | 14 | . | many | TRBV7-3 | CASSFSGLTDTQYF | TGTGCCAGCAGCTTTAGCGGACTCACAGATACGCAGTATTTT
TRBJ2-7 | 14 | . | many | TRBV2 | CASSVAGETYEQYF | TGTGCCAGCAGTGTGGCAGGGGAGACCTACGAGCAGTACTTC
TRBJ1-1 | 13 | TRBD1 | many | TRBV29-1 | CSARTGGAAEAFF | TGCAGCGCAAGGACAGGGGGGGCAGCTGAAGCTTTCTTT
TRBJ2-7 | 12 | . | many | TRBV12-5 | CASGFVAGEQYF | TGTGCTAGTGGTTTTGTGGCTGGCGAGCAGTACTTC
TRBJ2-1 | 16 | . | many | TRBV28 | CASRKGGDISYNEQFF | TGTGCCAGCAGGAAGGGGGGTGATATTTCCTACAATGAGCAGTTCTTC
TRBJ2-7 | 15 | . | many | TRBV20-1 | CSARPKPGLSREQYF | TGCAGTGCTAGACCCAAGCCGGGACTGTCGCGCGAGCAGTACTTC
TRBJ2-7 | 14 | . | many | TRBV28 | CASSLFGTLYEQYF | TGTGCCAGCAGTTTATTCGGGACACTCTACGAGCAGTACTTC
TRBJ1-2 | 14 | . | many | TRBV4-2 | CASSPPSGDYGYTF | TGTGCCAGCAGCCCACCCTCTGGTGACTATGGCTACACCTTC
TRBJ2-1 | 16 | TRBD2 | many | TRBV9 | CASSPSGTSPTNEQFF | TGTGCCAGCAGCCCCTCCGGGACTAGCCCCACCAATGAGCAGTTCTTC
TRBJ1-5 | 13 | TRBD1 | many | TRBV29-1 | CSVGQGEGQPQHF | TGCAGCGTTGGACAGGGGGAAGGTCAGCCCCAGCATTTT
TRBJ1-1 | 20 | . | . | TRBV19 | CASSPIRVGSAQGTNTEAFF | TGTGCCAGTAGTCCTATCAGGGTCGGGTCCGCACAGGGTACGAACACTGAAGCTTTCTTT
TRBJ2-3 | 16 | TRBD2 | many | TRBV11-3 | CASSLGAGGVPDTQYF | TGTGCCAGCAGCTTGGGCGCGGGGGGGGTCCCAGATACGCAGTATTTT
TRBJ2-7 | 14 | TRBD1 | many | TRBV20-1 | CSAAMGQLVYEQYF | TGCAGTGCTGCCATGGGACAGCTTGTCTACGAGCAGTACTTC
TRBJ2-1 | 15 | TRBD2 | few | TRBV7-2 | CASSPSGGGYNEQFF | TGTGCCAGCAGCCCCAGCGGGGGGGGGTACAATGAGCAGTTCTTC
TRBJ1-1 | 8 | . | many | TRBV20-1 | CSVAEAFF | TGCAGTGTAGCTGAAGCTTTCTTT